Shown below are 13 T cell receptor beta chains from a single sample sequenced in a study of blood T cell repertoires in COVID-19. The protocol was immunoSEQ multiplex PCR, while the TCRdb copy is restricted to in-frame clones and leaves out a portion. This table holds about 53,000 clones, about 86% found once. Sequenced input: peripheral blood. These TCRs come from an older man with active COVID-19.

The chain carries TRBV5-6 and TRBJ2-3; tentatively, D is TRBD1 (5 bases). Germline assignment: CDR1 SGHDT and CDR2 YYEEEE. The CDR3 is 13 residues long. The V end lost 2 bases, the J end lost 1 base, and 5 bases lay between the germline ends. DNA of the CDR3: TGTGCCAGCAGCTTACAGGGCACAGATACGCAGTATTTT. Translation: CASSLQGTDTQYF.

This sequence joins TRBV5-6 and TRBJ2-5, with 8 bases fitting TRBD2. V lost 2 bases and J lost 6; bases outside the gene matches: 6. Germline CDR1 and CDR2: SGHDT and YYEEEE. The CDR3 runs to 14 residues. The chain's CDR3 is CASSFLSGVKTQYF. The CDR3, as DNA: TGTGCCAGCAGCTTCCTTAGCGGGGTAAAGACCCAGTACTTC.

The gene calls are TRBV6-6 and TRBJ2-5, with D maybe TRBD2 (6 bases). V dropped 2 bases and J dropped 1 base, with 8 bases sitting between them. CDR3 length: 14 residues. In germline, CDR1 is MNHNY, CDR2 SVGAGI (reference sequence). The CDR3 reads CASSYTGLQETQYF. The CDR3 DNA follows: TGTGCCAGCAGTTACACGGGACTCCAAGAGACCCAGTACTTC.

The chain combines TRBV19 with TRBJ1-2; maybe TRBD1 (5 bases). Per germline, CDR1 LNHDA and CDR2 SQIVND (reference sequence). The CDR3 is 13 residues long. Trimming shortened V by 3 bases and J by 8 bases, and 13 bases separated the two germline ends. Here the CDR3 DNA reads TGTGCCAGTAGTATTGGGTTATGGGGCGGCTACACCTTC. Amino acids: CASSIGLWGGYTF.

This chain links TRBV5-1 with TRBJ2-1; 7 positions agree with TRBD1. Germline values: CDR1 SGHRS, CDR2 YFSETQ. Trimming cost V 0 bases and J 9 bases; bases outside gene matches: 0. This CDR3 has 12 residues. The CDR3 is CASSLAGGEQFF. CDR3 sequence (DNA): TGCGCCAGCAGCTTGGCAGGGGGTGAGCAGTTCTTC. Drawing the rest from reference TRBV5-1 and TRBJ2-1, the complete variable domain is KAGVTQTPRYLIKTRGQQVTLSCSPISGHRSVSWYQQTPGQGLQFLFEYFSETQRNKGNFPGRFSGRQFSNSRSEMNVSTLELGDSALYLCASSLAGGEQFFGPGTRLTVL.

CDR3 amino acids: CASGLEGLHYNEQFF. CDR3 nucleotide sequence: TGTGCTAGTGGTTTGGAGGGACTACACTACAATGAGCAGTTCTTC. The chain is built from TRBV12-5 and TRBJ2-1, with 7 bases matching TRBD2. Germline lookup yields CDR1 LGHNT and CDR2 FRNRAP. The CDR3 has 15 amino acids. V dropped 1 base and J dropped 3; count of bases not matched to a gene: 3. Full variable domain (remainder filled in from reference TRBV12-5 and TRBJ2-1): DARVTQTPRHKVTEMGQEVTMRCQPILGHNTVFWYRQTMMQGLELLAYFRNRAPLDDSGMPKDRFSAEMPDATLATLKIQPSEPRDSAVYFCASGLEGLHYNEQFFGPGTRLTVL.

About this clone: In the same sample, other DNA sequences code for this CDR3. The rearrangement joins TRBV14 to TRBJ1-5, with a weak D call TRBD1 (5 bases). Germline V gene data show CDR1 as SGHDN and CDR2 as FVKESK. Trimming cost V 0 bases and J 6 bases, with 9 bases left between them. This CDR3 contains 14 residues. Here the CDR3 DNA reads TGTGCCAGCAGCCAAGACGGGGGGTCTCAGCCCCAGCATTTT. It encodes CASSQDGGSQPQHF.

In its sample, this clone was seen once. The chain employs TRBV11-2 and TRBJ1-4; D gene ambiguous. The CDR3 runs 15 residues. V shed 3 bases and J shed 3 bases, with 11 bases lying between them. Germline V gene data show CDR1 as SGHAT and CDR2 as FQNNGV. The CDR3 nucleotides are TGTGCCAGCAGCTTGTCAAGCCTACCTAATGAAAAACTGTTTTTT. Its protein product is CASSLSSLPNEKLFF.

V usage is TRBV29-1 and J usage is TRBJ1-1, with 9 bases lining up with TRBD1. Germline V lookup: CDR1 SQVTM, CDR2 ANQGSEA. V trimming: 2 bases; J trimming: 5 bases; junction bases outside the gene matches: 9. CDR3 size: 15 residues. CDR3 amino acids: CSVERQGESRTEAFF. CDR3 nucleotides: TGCAGCGTTGAACGACAGGGGGAGTCTAGGACTGAAGCTTTCTTT.

For the CDR3, the DNA is TGTGCTAGTGGTTTGGTATCAGGGGGGACGGATACGCAGTATTTT. It specifies CASGLVSGGTDTQYF. The V gene is TRBV12-5, the J gene TRBJ2-3; tentative D call: TRBD1 (7 bases). CDR1 is LGHNT, CDR2 FRNRAP, per germline. This CDR3 comprises 15 residues. Trimming cost V 0 bases and J 6 bases, with 13 bases left between them.

The chain combines TRBV6-5 with TRBJ2-7; 7 positions agree with TRBD1. This CDR3 region has 14 residues. V shed 7 bases, J shed 1 base, and the junction held 7 bases outside the gene matches. The germline CDR1 and CDR2 sequences are MNHEY and SVGAGI. The CDR3 here is CASTRRGPSYEQYF. CDR3 DNA sequence: TGTGCCAGCACGCGAAGGGGGCCTTCCTACGAGCAGTACTTC.

This rearrangement joins TRBV29-1 to TRBJ2-2, with 9 bases matching TRBD1. Trimming at V came to 0 bases and at J to 8 bases, leaving 7 bases not matched to a gene. This CDR3 has 15 amino acids. CDR1 is SQVTM and CDR2 is ANQGSEA in the germline V gene. The CDR3 sequence: CSVEDPTGGKGELFF. The CDR3 DNA sequence: TGCAGCGTTGAAGATCCCACAGGGGGCAAGGGGGAGCTGTTTTTT.

By share, this clone ranks as medium-sized. This rearrangement joins TRBV6-5 to TRBJ1-2, with D possibly TRBD1 on 6 matching bases. This CDR3 comprises 15 residues. In germline, CDR1 is MNHEY, CDR2 SVGAGI. V was pared by 1 base and J by 4 bases, with 13 bases between. CDR3 loop: CASSYWQGRAYGYTF. The CDR3 coding sequence is TGTGCCAGCAGTTACTGGCAGGGGCGCGCCTATGGCTACACCTTC.